This T cell receptor beta chain was documented in a study of blood T cell repertoires in COVID-19. With 0 bases removed from V and 0 bases from J, the gap between germline ends came to 18 bases. In germline, CDR1 is MNHEY, CDR2 SVGEGT. This CDR3 is built from 18 residues. In this sample, this clone turned up a few times. Per the authors' pipeline: Cell counts per sample came from amplifying reference gene primers. TCRdb's table, derived via immunoSEQ multiplex PCR, lists solely in-frame clones and lacks some. V and J calls plus clone size are reproduced from that table; the DNA served to infer D and trimming. Among approximately 500,000 clones, roughly 88% were seen once, and the ten largest hold 1.5% to 2%. Cohorts were assigned according to the clinical history that participants reported.

This TCR came from a woman in her thirties or forties who had recovered from COVID-19. The sequenced sample was PBMCs or T cells enriched from blood (not recorded which). The chain combines TRBV6-2 or TRBV6-3 with TRBJ2-7; D perhaps matches TRBD1 (6 bases). The CDR3 loop reads CASSYSNQDSMPSYEQYF. The CDR3 DNA reads as TGTGCCAGCAGTTACTCGAATCAGGACAGCATGCCCTCCTACGAGCAGTACTTC.